This passage covers 24 T cell receptor beta chains from one sample sequenced in a study of T cells in Graves' hyperthyroidism and ophthalmopathy. It was RNA transcripts that yielded the amplified TCR beta CDR3 regions. A set of HTBI primers served as the primers for a first-round RT-PCR of the TCR CDR3. Via MiXCR, TCRdb re-called the multiplex PCR reads, giving one row per CDR3 protein. Of more than 300,000 distinct CDR3 sequences listed, approximately 18% are singletons. The sequenced sample was blood. All receptors come from a man in his late teens or twenties with Graves' ophthalmopathy.

This clonotype was seen at least ten times. The chain employs TRBV7-3 and TRBJ2-5; D is unresolved. CDR1 and CDR2 from the germline V gene are SGHTA and FQGTGA. This CDR3 region has 14 residues. V lost 6 bases, J lost 2 bases, and 13 bases lay in between. CDR3 DNA sequence: TGTGCCAGCAGTCCTCAGGTCGGACAAGAGACCCAGTACTTC. It yields the protein CASSPQVGQETQYF.

This clonotype was detected ten times or more. The J gene is TRBJ1-1, the V gene TRBV7-9, with D possibly TRBD1 on 5 matching bases. The CDR3 contains 15 residues. Trimming cost V 5 bases and J 1 base, with 14 bases left between them. CDR1 is SEHNR and CDR2 is FQNEAQ in the germline V gene (reference sequence). Here the CDR3 DNA reads TGTGCCAGCAGCGCTGCCCCAGGGTGGAACACTGAAGCTTTCTTT. Translation gives CASSAAPGWNTEAFF.

This clonotype was found many times. The chain has TRBV19 and TRBJ1-1, with D maybe TRBD1 (5 bases). The CDR3 is made up of 17 amino acids. Trimming removed 4 bases from V and 1 base from J, with 19 bases in between. CDR1 is LNHDA, CDR2 SQIVND, per germline (reference sequence). The CDR3 region has the DNA TGTGCCAGTAGTACCCTCAGAAGGGGTTTAGGGAACACTGAAGCTTTCTTT. Amino acid sequence: CASSTLRRGLGNTEAFF. Variable domain in full (rest from reference TRBV19 and TRBJ1-1): DGGITQSPKYLFRKEGQNVTLSCEQNLNHDAMYWYRQDPGQGLRLIYYSQIVNDFQKGDIAEGYSVSREKKESFPLTVTSAQKNPTAFYLCASSTLRRGLGNTEAFFGQGTRLTVV.

This clonotype was observed a handful of times. The gene calls are TRBV20-1 and TRBJ2-7; possible D gene TRBD2, 7 bases. Trimming pared 2 bases from V and 3 bases from J, leaving 8 bases between. Germline V gives CDR1 DFQATT, CDR2 SNEGSKA (reference sequence). The CDR3 spans 12 residues. CDR3 sequence reads: CSARRGGYEQYF. For the CDR3, the DNA is TGCAGTGCTAGAAGGGGGGGCTACGAGCAGTACTTC.

This chain uses TRBV12-5 with TRBJ1-1; D gene uncertain. CDR3 length: 15 residues. Deletions cut 4 bases from V and 2 bases from J, with 14 bases between. Germline values: CDR1 LGHNT, CDR2 FRNRAP. The chain's CDR3 is CASGSTSGLNTEAFF. In nucleotides, the CDR3 is TGTGCTAGTGGTTCGACTTCGGGCCTAAACACTGAAGCTTTCTTT.

This clonotype turned up a few times. The chain is built from TRBV15 and TRBJ2-3, with 16 bases lining up with TRBD2. Trimming cost V 3 bases and J 5 bases; bases outside gene matches: 2. The germline CDR1 and CDR2 sequences are LNHNV and YYDKDF (reference sequence). CDR3 length: 16 residues. For the CDR3, the DNA is TGTGCCACCAGCAGGGGACTAGCGGGGGGGGAAGATACGCAGTATTTT. This codes for CATSRGLAGGEDTQYF. Full variable domain (remainder filled in from reference TRBV15 and TRBJ2-3): DAMVIQNPRYQVTQFGKPVTLSCSQTLNHNVMYWYQQKSSQAPKLLFHYYDKDFNNEADTPDNFQSRRPNTSFCFLDIRSPGLGDTAMYLCATSRGLAGGEDTQYFGPGTRLTVL.

This clonotype turned up a few times. The J gene is TRBJ1-5, the V gene TRBV27, with D unclear. The CDR3 runs 14 residues. CDR1 and CDR2 from the germline V gene are MNHEY and SMNVEV (reference sequence). The V end was cut by 2 bases, the J end by 1 base, with 6 bases between. CDR3 amino acids: CASSLHPSNQPQHF. The DNA of the CDR3 is TGTGCCAGCAGTTTACACCCGAGCAATCAGCCCCAGCATTTT.

The chain joins TRBV7-3 to TRBJ2-3, with 16 bases fitting TRBD2. V dropped 5 bases and J dropped 2; count of bases not matched to a gene: 13. The CDR3 consists of 20 residues. Germline CDR1 is SGHTA and CDR2 is FQGTGA. DNA for the CDR3: TGTGCCAGCAGCGAAACCGGGACTAGCGGGGGGGCCAGGAACACAGATACGCAGTATTTT. Translated, it gives CASSETGTSGGARNTDTQYF.

This chain connects TRBV14 to TRBJ1-1, with 8 bases that match TRBD1. V dropped 3 bases and J dropped 11; count of bases not matched to a gene: 8. Germline V gene sequence: CDR1 SGHDN, CDR2 FVKESK. The CDR3 has 13 amino acids. For the CDR3, the DNA is TGTGCCAGCAGCCATCTTAGGACAGGGAGGGCTTTCTTT. Its translation: CASSHLRTGRAFF.

This clonotype was seen only a few times. The chain couples TRBV11-2 to TRBJ2-1, with TRBD2 matching 15 bases. The CDR3 consists of 16 residues. Germline CDR1 and CDR2: SGHAT and FQNNGV. The trim removed 1 base at V and 10 bases at J, leaving 5 bases unmatched. CDR3 nucleotide sequence: TGTGCCAGCAGCTTAGGCCGGACTAGCGGGGGGGGGGAGCAGTTCTTC. Translation: CASSLGRTSGGGEQFF.

This clonotype occurred many times. The chain links TRBV12-3 or TRBV12-4 to TRBJ2-5, with D unclear. Trimming cost V 3 bases and J 3 bases, with 11 bases left between them. The CDR3 is made up of 14 amino acids. The chain's CDR3 is CASSFYQLEETQYF. CDR3 sequence (DNA): TGTGCCAGCAGTTTCTACCAATTGGAAGAGACCCAGTACTTC.

This clonotype was counted ten times or more. V is TRBV3-1 and J is TRBJ1-5; D remains ambiguous. Germline loops: CDR1 LGHDT, CDR2 YNNKEL (reference sequence). The CDR3 covers 12 residues. Trimming stripped 4 bases from V and 4 bases from J, with 5 bases between. The CDR3 is CASSLLNQPQHF. The CDR3 DNA follows: TGTGCCAGCAGCCTACTGAATCAGCCCCAGCATTTT.

This clonotype occurred many times. V is TRBV4-1 and J is TRBJ2-5; 13 bases line up with TRBD2. The CDR3 sequence is 15 residues long. V shed 6 bases, J shed 3 bases, and the junction held 4 bases outside the gene matches. Per the germline V gene, CDR1 is MGHRA and CDR2 is YSYEKL. CDR3 DNA sequence: TGCGCCAGCAGTCGAGGGACTAGCGGGGAAGAGACCCAGTACTTC. Protein sequence: CASSRGTSGEETQYF.

In this sample, this clonotype turned up a few times. Relative to the germline gene, one junction end is altered; a read error may explain this. The chain employs TRBV7-3 and TRBJ2-1; 7 positions agree with TRBD2. CDR3 length: 15 amino acids. Germline V gene sequence: CDR1 SGHTA, CDR2 FQGTGA. The DNA of the CDR3 is TGTGCCAGCAGCTTAGGGACCTGGGACTACGATGAGCAGTTCTTC. The encoded protein is CASSLGTWDYDEQFF.

At least ten counts were recorded for this clonotype. This chain joins TRBV6-1 and TRBJ1-2; D might be TRBD1 (5 bases). V was cut by 6 bases and J by 0 bases, with 14 bases left in between. CDR1 and CDR2 from the germline V gene are MNHNS and SASEGT. The CDR3 sequence is 15 residues long. For the CDR3, the DNA is TGTGCCAGCAGAGGGGAGGTGTTAGCTAACTATGGCTACACCTTC. It codes for CASRGEVLANYGYTF.

This clonotype was recorded at least ten times. The rearrangement links TRBV4-1 to TRBJ2-3; D uncertain. The V gene's germline CDR1 is MGHRA and CDR2 YSYEKL. Trimming shortened V by 0 bases and J by 5 bases, and 6 bases separated the two germline ends. CDR3 size: 13 residues. In nucleotides, the CDR3 is TGCGCCAGCAGCCAAGATTGGGAAGATACGCAGTATTTT. It encodes CASSQDWEDTQYF.

This clonotype came up many times. The chain joins TRBV7-3 to TRBJ2-3, with 8 positions matching TRBD1. Germline V gene lookup returns CDR1 SGHTA and CDR2 FQGTGA. The V and J ends lost 5 bases and 0 bases, in that order; junction bases with no gene match: 4. The CDR3 has 15 amino acids. CDR3 sequence (DNA): TGTGCCAGCAGCAAACAGGGGGTTAGCACAGATACGCAGTATTTT. This codes for CASSKQGVSTDTQYF.

The chain uses TRBV20-1 and TRBJ2-3, with D perhaps matching TRBD1 (5 bases). Trimming left V 4 bases short and J 6 bases short, with 8 bases between. CDR3 length: 11 amino acids. Germline CDR1 DFQATT, CDR2 SNEGSKA (reference sequence). In DNA form, the CDR3 reads TGCAGTGCTAAACGACAGGATACGCAGTATTTT. Its protein product is CSAKRQDTQYF.

Notes on this clonotype: A read error may explain this, as a much larger clone is one base away. V gene TRBV18 combines with J gene TRBJ2-2; unclear D gene. The germline V gene encodes CDR1 KGHSH and CDR2 LQKENI. This CDR3 contains 14 residues. Trimming shortened V by 0 bases and J by 1 base, and 3 bases separated the two germline ends. The CDR3, as DNA: TGTGCCAGCTCACCACCGAAGAACACCGGGGAGCTGTTTTTT. As protein: CASSPPKNTGELFF.

A remark on this clonotype: A clone one base away is much larger, so this may be a read error. The chain uses TRBV5-1 and TRBJ2-5; TRBD2 might be the D (6 bases). Trimming left V 4 bases short and J 4 bases short, with 17 bases between. Germline CDR1 SGHRS, CDR2 YFSETQ. The CDR3 consists of 15 residues. This CDR3 is CASSRWRDGSETQYF. CDR3 coding DNA: TGCGCCAGCAGCCGGTGGAGGGACGGATCAGAGACCCAGTACTTC.

The V and J genes are TRBV7-9 and TRBJ2-1, with D perhaps matching TRBD1 (5 bases). Trimming removed 5 bases at V and 1 base at J, with 18 bases between. The CDR3 spans 17 residues. The V gene's germline CDR1 is SEHNR and CDR2 FQNEAQ (reference sequence). CDR3 region: CASSPPGREYSYNEQFF. As DNA, the CDR3 is TGTGCCAGCAGCCCCCCCGGCAGGGAATATTCCTACAATGAGCAGTTCTTC.

The genes are TRBV11-2 and TRBJ1-2; a possible D gene is TRBD1 (5 bases). V was clipped by 3 bases and J by 2 bases, with 13 bases between them. The V gene's germline CDR1 is SGHAT and CDR2 FQNNGV. The CDR3 is made up of 15 amino acids. The CDR3: CASSFKGPGNYGYTF. CDR3 DNA sequence: TGTGCCAGCAGCTTTAAGGGACCGGGGAACTATGGCTACACCTTC.

V is TRBV5-1 and J is TRBJ2-2; TRBD2 matches 8 bases. The junction had 3 bases not matched to a gene; V was cut back by 5 bases and J by 3 bases. Germline V gives CDR1 SGHRS, CDR2 YFSETQ. The CDR3 sequence is 14 residues long. The CDR3: CASSKLADTGELFF. The CDR3 region has the DNA TGCGCCAGCAGTAAACTAGCGGACACCGGGGAGCTGTTTTTT.

This chain links TRBV5-1 with TRBJ2-1; D is possibly TRBD2 (6 bases). The CDR3 totals 16 residues. Between the trimmed V and J ends, which lost 3 bases and 6 bases, there was a span of 19 bases. Germline lookup yields CDR1 SGHRS and CDR2 YFSETQ. DNA of the CDR3: TGCGCCAGCAGCTGGACCCGGGGGACGATGGGCAATGAGCAGTTCTTC. It encodes CASSWTRGTMGNEQFF. The full variable domain, its missing parts supplied by reference TRBV5-1 and TRBJ2-1, is KAGVTQTPRYLIKTRGQQVTLSCSPISGHRSVSWYQQTPGQGLQFLFEYFSETQRNKGNFPGRFSGRQFSNSRSEMNVSTLELGDSALYLCASSWTRGTMGNEQFFGPGTRLTVL.